This T cell receptor (beta chain) was documented in a study of human T cells and chemical hapten exposure. Findings and caveats of the study: No change in TCRs above 1 in 1000 frequency was produced by DPC sensitization.

In TCRdb, the RACE reads were re-called with MiXCR into one record per CDR3 protein. The data hold tens of thousands of distinct CDR3 sequences, with 11% to 15% observed a single time. The CDR3 contains 11 residues. Trimming cost V 1 base and J 9 bases, with 7 bases left between them. Germline CDR1 LGHDT, CDR2 YNNKEL (reference sequence). Time point indicated: pre-sensitization, week 0. Described treatment: therapeutic diphenylcyclopropenone sensitization with weekly scalp DPC. Blood sampling occurred before each patch-test application. Those who donated were patients with alopecia, 18 to 70 years of age, and suitable for DPC. This clonotype was counted only a few times. Its antigen remains unknown.

This sequence joins TRBV3-1 and TRBJ2-7, with D maybe TRBD1 (5 bases). The sample consisted of whole blood, taken in connection with sensitization to the hapten diphenylcyclopropenone (DPC). The receptor's source is a woman aged 45 to 65 with alopecia areata. Some clones in this sample may be carry-over from other donors' samples. In DNA form, the CDR3 reads TGTGCCAGCAGCCAAGGCAGGGCGCAGTACTTC. Translating gives CASSQGRAQYF.